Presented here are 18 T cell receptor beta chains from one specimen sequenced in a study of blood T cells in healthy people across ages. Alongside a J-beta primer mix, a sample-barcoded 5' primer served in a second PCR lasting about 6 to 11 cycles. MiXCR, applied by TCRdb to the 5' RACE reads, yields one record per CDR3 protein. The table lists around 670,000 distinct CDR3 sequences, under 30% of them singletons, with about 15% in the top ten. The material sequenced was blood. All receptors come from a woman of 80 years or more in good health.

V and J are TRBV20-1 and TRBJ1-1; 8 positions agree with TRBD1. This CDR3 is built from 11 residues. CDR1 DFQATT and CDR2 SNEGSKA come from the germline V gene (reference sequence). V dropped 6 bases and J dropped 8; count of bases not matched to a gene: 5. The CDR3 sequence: CSAADREEAFF. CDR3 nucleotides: TGCAGTGCCGCGGACAGGGAAGAAGCTTTCTTT.

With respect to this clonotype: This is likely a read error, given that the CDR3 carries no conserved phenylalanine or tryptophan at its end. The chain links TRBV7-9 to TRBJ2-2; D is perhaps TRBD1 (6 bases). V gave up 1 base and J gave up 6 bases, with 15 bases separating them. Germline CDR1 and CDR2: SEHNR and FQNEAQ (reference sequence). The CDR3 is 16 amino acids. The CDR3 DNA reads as TGTGCCAGCAGCTTAGGACTCGGACAGAAGTCCGGGGAGCTGTTTTCT. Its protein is CASSLGLGQKSGELFS.

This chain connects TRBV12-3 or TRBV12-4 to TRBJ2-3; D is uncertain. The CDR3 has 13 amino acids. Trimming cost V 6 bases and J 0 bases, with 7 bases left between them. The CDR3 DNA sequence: TGTGCCAGCAGAACGGTGAGCACAGATACGCAGTATTTT. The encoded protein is CASRTVSTDTQYF.

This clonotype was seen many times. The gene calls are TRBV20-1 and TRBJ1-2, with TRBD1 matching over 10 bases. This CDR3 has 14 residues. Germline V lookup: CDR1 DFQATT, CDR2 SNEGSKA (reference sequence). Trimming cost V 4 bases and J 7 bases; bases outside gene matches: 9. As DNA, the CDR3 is TGCAGTGCTACTCGCATGGGACAGGGGACTGGCTACACCTTC. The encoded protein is CSATRMGQGTGYTF.

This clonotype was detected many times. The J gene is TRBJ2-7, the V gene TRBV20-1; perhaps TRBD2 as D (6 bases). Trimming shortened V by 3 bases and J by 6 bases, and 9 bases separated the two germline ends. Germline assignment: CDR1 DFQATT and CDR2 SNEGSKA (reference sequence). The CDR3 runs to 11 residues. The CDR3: CSASGRGEQYF. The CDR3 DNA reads TGCAGTGCTAGCGGGCGGGGCGAGCAGTACTTC.

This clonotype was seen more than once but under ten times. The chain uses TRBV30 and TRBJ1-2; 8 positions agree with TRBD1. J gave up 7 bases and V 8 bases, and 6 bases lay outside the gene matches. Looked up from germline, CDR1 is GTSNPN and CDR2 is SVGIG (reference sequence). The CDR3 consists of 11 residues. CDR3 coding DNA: TGTGCCGGGACAGGCCGGGGTGGCTACACCTTC. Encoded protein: CAGTGRGGYTF.

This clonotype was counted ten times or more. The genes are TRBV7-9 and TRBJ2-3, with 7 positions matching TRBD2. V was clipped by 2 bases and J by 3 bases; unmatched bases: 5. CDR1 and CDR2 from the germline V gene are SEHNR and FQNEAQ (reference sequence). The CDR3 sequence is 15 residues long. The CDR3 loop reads CASSLMVGGTDTQYF. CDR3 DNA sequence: TGTGCCAGCAGCTTAATGGTGGGGGGGACAGATACGCAGTATTTT.

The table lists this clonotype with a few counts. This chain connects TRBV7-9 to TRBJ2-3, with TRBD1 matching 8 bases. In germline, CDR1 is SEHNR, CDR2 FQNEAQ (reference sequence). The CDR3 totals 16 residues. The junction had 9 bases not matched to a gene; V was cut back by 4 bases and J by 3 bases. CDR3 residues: CASSSRTGRTTDTQYF. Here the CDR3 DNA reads TGTGCCAGCAGCTCCAGGACAGGGAGAACGACAGATACGCAGTATTTT.

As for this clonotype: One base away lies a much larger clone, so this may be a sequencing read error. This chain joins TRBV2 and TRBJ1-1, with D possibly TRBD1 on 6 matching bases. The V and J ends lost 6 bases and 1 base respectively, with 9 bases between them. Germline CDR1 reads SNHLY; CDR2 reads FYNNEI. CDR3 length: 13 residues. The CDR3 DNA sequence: TGTGCCAGCAGGTCGGGACAGAACACTGAAGCTTTCTTT. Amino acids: CASRSGQNTEAFF.

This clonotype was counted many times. CDR3 protein: CSARKASYYEQYF. CDR3 sequence (DNA): TGCAGTGCTAGAAAGGCTTCATACTACGAGCAGTACTTC. V gene TRBV20-1 combines with J gene TRBJ2-7; no clear D gene. Germline CDR1 and CDR2: DFQATT and SNEGSKA (reference sequence). Trimming took off 2 bases at V and 3 bases at J, with 11 bases between the two ends. CDR3 size: 13 residues.

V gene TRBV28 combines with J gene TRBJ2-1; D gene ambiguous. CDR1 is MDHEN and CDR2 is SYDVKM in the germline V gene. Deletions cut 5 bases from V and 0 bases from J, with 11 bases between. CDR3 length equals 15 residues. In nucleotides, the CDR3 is TGTGCCAGCAGTCCCCCGCCGAGCTCCTACAATGAGCAGTTCTTC. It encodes CASSPPPSSYNEQFF.

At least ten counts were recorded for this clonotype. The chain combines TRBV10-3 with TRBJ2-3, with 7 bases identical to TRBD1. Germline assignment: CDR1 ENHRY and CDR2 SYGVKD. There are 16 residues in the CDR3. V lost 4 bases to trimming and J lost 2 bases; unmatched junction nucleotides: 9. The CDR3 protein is CAISVQGRLTTDTQYF. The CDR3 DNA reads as TGTGCCATCAGTGTACAGGGGCGTTTGACCACAGATACGCAGTATTTT.

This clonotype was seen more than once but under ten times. CDR3 DNA: TGTGCCAGCAGTCTCACGTGGCCTAGTCTGGAGACCCAGTACTTC. As protein: CASSLTWPSLETQYF. The chain recombines TRBV28 with TRBJ2-5; D is uncertain. Germline V gene lookup returns CDR1 MDHEN and CDR2 SYDVKM. The CDR3 sequence is 15 residues long. V lost 5 bases to trimming and J lost 5 bases, with 18 bases between them.

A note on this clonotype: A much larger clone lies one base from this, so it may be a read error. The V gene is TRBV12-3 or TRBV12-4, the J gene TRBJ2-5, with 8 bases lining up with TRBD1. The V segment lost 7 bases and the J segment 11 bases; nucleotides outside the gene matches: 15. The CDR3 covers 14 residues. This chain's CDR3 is CASTPDRALNEQYF. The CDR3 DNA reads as TGTGCCAGCACCCCGGACAGGGCTTTAAATGAGCAGTACTTC.

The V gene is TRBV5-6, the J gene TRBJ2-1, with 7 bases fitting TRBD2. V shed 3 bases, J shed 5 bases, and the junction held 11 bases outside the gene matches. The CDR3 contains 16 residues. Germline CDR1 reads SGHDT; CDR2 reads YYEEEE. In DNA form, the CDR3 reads TGTGCCAGCAGCTCTGACTATGCGGGGGACCACAATGAGCAGTTCTTC. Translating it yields CASSSDYAGDHNEQFF.

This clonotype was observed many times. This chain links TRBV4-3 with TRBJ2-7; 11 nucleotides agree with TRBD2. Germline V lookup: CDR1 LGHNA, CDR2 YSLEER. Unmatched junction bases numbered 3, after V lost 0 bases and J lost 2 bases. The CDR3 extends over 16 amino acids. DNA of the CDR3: TGCGCCAGCAGCCAAGAGGGTAGCGGGGGGGCCTACGAGCAGTACTTC. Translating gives CASSQEGSGGAYEQYF.

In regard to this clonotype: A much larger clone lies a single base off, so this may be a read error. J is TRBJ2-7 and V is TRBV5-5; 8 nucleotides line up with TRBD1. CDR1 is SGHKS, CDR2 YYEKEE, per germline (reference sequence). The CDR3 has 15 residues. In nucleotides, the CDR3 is TGTGCCAGCAGCTTGAGGTCAGGGGGCATATACGGGCAGTACTTC. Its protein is CASSLRSGGIYGQYF.

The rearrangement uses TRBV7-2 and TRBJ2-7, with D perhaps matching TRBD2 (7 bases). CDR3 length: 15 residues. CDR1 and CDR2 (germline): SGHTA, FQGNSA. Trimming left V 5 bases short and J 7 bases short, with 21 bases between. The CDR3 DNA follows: TGTGCCAGCAGCAGCGGGACATCCCCCGACAATGAGCAGTACTTC. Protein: CASSSGTSPDNEQYF.